Below, one T cell receptor beta chain is given with its context. From germline, CDR1 is LNHDA and CDR2 SQIVND (reference sequence). The length of the CDR3 is 16 residues. The junction had 6 bases not matched to a gene; V was cut back by 3 bases and J by 4 bases. Assay used: immunoSEQ multiplex PCR; TCRdb lists only in-frame clones, some missing. The sample holds roughly 45,000 clones, about 88% seen once. These data belong to a study of ipilimumab plus nivolumab after autologous stem cell transplantation. Patients got 3 mg/kg IV nivolumab weeks 1, 4, 7, 10, then biweekly through week 26. The clonotype originates from a male donor with multiple myeloma. The material sequenced was PBMCs, taken in a trial of ipilimumab plus nivolumab as post-transplant consolidation. V and J are TRBV19 and TRBJ2-2; 9 positions agree with TRBD1. The CDR3 is CASSMDRGWVTGELFF. The CDR3 DNA follows: TGTGCCAGTAGTATGGACAGGGGTTGGGTCACCGGGGAGCTGTTTTTT. The full variable domain, in which reference TRBV19 and TRBJ2-2 provide the parts outside the CDR3, is DGGITQSPKYLFRKEGQNVTLSCEQNLNHDAMYWYRQDPGQGLRLIYYSQIVNDFQKGDIAEGYSVSREKKESFPLTVTSAQKNPTAFYLCASSMDRGWVTGELFFGEGSRLTVL.